The 30 T cell receptor beta chains reported below all come from one sample, sequenced in a study of CD8 T cells in Susac syndrome. An input of 0.5 to 1 ug of RNA was subjected to reverse transcription using random hexamers. Using its own MiXCR run on the immunoSEQ multiplex PCR reads, TCRdb lists one record per CDR3 protein. The table records fewer than 350,000 distinct CDR3 sequences, roughly 94% of them present only once. The specimen sequenced was CD4+ T cells from PBMCs. The receptors originated from a human donor with multiple sclerosis.

This clonotype was counted a few times. The chain joins TRBV2 to TRBJ2-7, with D hard to call. Germline V gene sequence: CDR1 SNHLY, CDR2 FYNNEI. V was pared by 8 bases and J by 0 bases, with 8 bases between. The CDR3 totals 12 residues. CDR3 coding DNA: TGTGCCAGCCGGGCCACCTCCTACGAGCAGTACTTC. This encodes CASRATSYEQYF.

This rearrangement joins TRBV3-1 to TRBJ2-1; D gene uncertain. This CDR3 has 13 residues. Trimming left V 5 bases short and J 8 bases short, with 13 bases between. Germline CDR1 LGHDT, CDR2 YNNKEL (reference sequence). CDR3 loop: CASSSSYSDEQFF. The CDR3 DNA follows: TGTGCCAGCAGCTCGAGTTATTCGGATGAGCAGTTCTTC.

The chain carries TRBV7-9 and TRBJ1-2; D uncertain. Trimming cost V 6 bases and J 6 bases, with 17 bases left between them. CDR3 length equals 14 residues. Per the germline V gene, CDR1 is SEHNR and CDR2 is FQNEAQ (reference sequence). In DNA form, the CDR3 reads TGTGCCAGCAGGAGTCGAGGGAGAGGGAATGGCTACACCTTC. Its translation: CASRSRGRGNGYTF. Drawing the rest from reference TRBV7-9 and TRBJ1-2, the complete variable domain is DTGVSQNPRHKITKRGQNVTFRCDPISEHNRLYWYRQTLGQGPEFLTYFQNEAQLEKSRLLSDRFSAERPKGSFSTLEIQRTEQGDSAMYLCASRSRGRGNGYTFGSGTRLTVV.

Of note for this clonotype: A junction boundary mismatches the germline segment, possibly from a read error. The chain uses TRBV5-1 and TRBJ2-7; no reliable D call. The CDR3 contains 12 residues. Germline-derived CDR1 and CDR2 are SGHRS and YFSETQ. The CDR3 is CASSRQGYEQYF. The CDR3, as DNA: TGTGCCAGCAGCCGACAAGGCTACGAGCAGTACTTC.

The chain couples TRBV9 to TRBJ1-6; D is unclear. V shed 0 bases and J shed 10 bases, with 11 bases lying between them. The CDR3 length is 14 residues. CDR1 is SGDLS, CDR2 YYNGEE, per germline. CDR3 protein: CASSVANRGSPLHF. The CDR3 DNA sequence: TGTGCCAGCAGCGTAGCGAATCGAGGCTCACCCCTCCACTTT.

The rearrangement joins TRBV20-1 to TRBJ2-5; D gene uncertain. Trimming stripped 3 bases from V and 2 bases from J, with 10 bases between. CDR3 length: 13 amino acids. Germline assignment: CDR1 DFQATT and CDR2 SNEGSKA (reference sequence). The CDR3 region has the DNA TGCAGTGCTAGCCCGAGTCCACAAGAGACCCAGTACTTC. It translates to CSASPSPQETQYF.

The gene calls are TRBV30 and TRBJ2-5; the D gene is possibly TRBD2 (5 bases). The V end was cut by 0 bases, the J end by 1 base, with 15 bases between. This CDR3 has 16 amino acids. Per germline, CDR1 GTSNPN and CDR2 SVGIG (reference sequence). This CDR3 reads CAWSVRGRGAQETQYF. CDR3 nucleotide sequence: TGTGCCTGGAGTGTCCGTGGACGGGGAGCCCAAGAGACCCAGTACTTC. Full variable domain (outside the CDR3, taken from reference TRBV30 and TRBJ2-5): SQTIHQWPATLVQPVGSPLSLECTVEGTSNPNLYWYRQAAGRGLQLLFYSVGIGQISSEVPQNLSASRPQDRQFILSSKKLLLSDSGFYLCAWSVRGRGAQETQYFGPGTRLLVL.

The J gene is TRBJ1-2, the V gene TRBV25-1; the D gene is possibly TRBD1 (5 bases). The germline V gene encodes CDR1 MGHDK and CDR2 SYGVNS. The CDR3 extends over 14 amino acids. V was trimmed by 4 bases and J by 8 bases, leaving 17 bases between them. The CDR3 protein is CASSVPGVHQGYTF. The CDR3 DNA follows: TGTGCCAGCAGTGTCCCGGGGGTACATCAGGGCTACACCTTC.

V usage is TRBV12-3 or TRBV12-4 and J usage is TRBJ2-5, with 11 bases matching TRBD1. This CDR3 region has 14 residues. With 6 bases clipped from V and 4 bases from J, the junction kept 4 bases outside the gene matches. The CDR3 region has the DNA TGTGCCAGCAGCCCGGGACAGGGGGTAGAGACCCAGTACTTC. It yields the protein CASSPGQGVETQYF.

The chain uses TRBV12-3 or TRBV12-4 and TRBJ2-3; TRBD2 agrees at 11 bases. This CDR3 spans 15 amino acids. Germline trimming cut 6 bases from V and 6 bases from J; bases unmatched to any gene: 8. CDR3 residues: CASSRLAGILDTQYF. The CDR3 DNA reads TGTGCCAGCAGCAGACTAGCGGGAATTTTGGATACGCAGTATTTT.

The chain combines TRBV28 with TRBJ2-1; 14 bases line up with TRBD2. The germline gives CDR1 MDHEN, CDR2 SYDVKM. CDR3 length: 17 residues. Trimming at V came to 5 bases and at J to 5 bases, leaving 8 bases not matched to a gene. This CDR3 is CASSLRTSGGLDNEQFF. The CDR3 nucleotides are TGTGCCAGCAGTCTCAGGACTAGCGGGGGGTTGGACAATGAGCAGTTCTTC.

This rearrangement joins TRBV18 to TRBJ1-5; 9 nucleotides match TRBD1. The CDR3 length is 16 residues. Germline V gene sequence: CDR1 KGHSH, CDR2 LQKENI. J was trimmed by 7 bases and V by 3 bases; bases with no gene match: 10. The CDR3 here is CASSPQTGTGKQPQHF. The DNA for the CDR3 is TGTGCCAGCTCACCCCAGACGGGGACAGGGAAACAGCCCCAGCATTTT.

The J gene is TRBJ2-7, the V gene TRBV5-1; either TRBD1 or TRBD2 may fit D (5 bases each). Germline CDR1 SGHRS, CDR2 YFSETQ. The germline V and J ends were trimmed by 3 bases and 5 bases, with 18 bases remaining between them. This CDR3 comprises 15 residues. The CDR3: CASSSAGAGMDEQYF. CDR3 coding DNA: TGCGCCAGCAGCTCGGCCGGGGCAGGGATGGACGAGCAGTACTTC.

This clonotype was picked up one time. This chain connects TRBV30 to TRBJ1-4; D is perhaps TRBD1 (6 bases). The CDR3 runs to 13 residues. Germline values: CDR1 GTSNPN, CDR2 SVGIG (reference sequence). Trimming pared 7 bases from V and 5 bases from J, leaving 14 bases between. CDR3 nucleotide sequence: TGTGCCTACCTACAGGGAAGCAATGAAAAACTGTTTTTT. Protein product: CAYLQGSNEKLFF.

This chain connects TRBV20-1 to TRBJ2-2; TRBD2 agrees at 10 bases. The J segment lost 0 bases and the V segment lost 0 bases, leaving 7 bases of the junction unmatched. Germline V CDR1 and CDR2: DFQATT, SNEGSKA (reference sequence). The CDR3 runs 18 residues. CDR3 region: CSARDRISGRPNTGELFF. The CDR3 coding sequence is TGCAGTGCTAGAGATCGCATTAGCGGGAGGCCGAACACCGGGGAGCTGTTTTTT.

This clonotype appeared a few times. The chain joins TRBV19 to TRBJ2-5; weak D call: TRBD1 (7 bases). The CDR3 loop spans 13 amino acids. V dropped 8 bases and J dropped 5 bases, with 15 bases sitting between them. Germline values: CDR1 LNHDA, CDR2 SQIVND (reference sequence). CDR3 loop: CASAQGGQETQYF. As DNA, the CDR3 is TGTGCCAGTGCGCAGGGGGGTCAGGAGACCCAGTACTTC.

The rearrangement joins TRBV20-1 to TRBJ1-5, with TRBD1 identical over 7 bases. Germline V gene sequence: CDR1 DFQATT, CDR2 SNEGSKA (reference sequence). V gave up 5 bases and J gave up 11 bases; unmatched junction bases: 12. This CDR3 has 13 amino acids. The CDR3 coding sequence is TGCAGTGCTGCTGGGACAGCAAAAGAAGCCCAGCATTTT. Residues: CSAAGTAKEAQHF.

DNA for the CDR3: TGTGCCAGCAGCCATCCGTCCGGCGAGCAGTACTTC. Encoded protein: CASSHPSGEQYF. The chain employs TRBV7-3 and TRBJ2-7; D is undetermined. Trimming left V 5 bases short and J 6 bases short, with 11 bases between. Per germline, CDR1 SGHTA and CDR2 FQGTGA. The CDR3 sequence is 12 residues long.

The table lists this clonotype with a few counts. The chain couples TRBV23-1 to TRBJ2-7; 8 bases fit TRBD1. TRBV23-1 is reported as an ORF; its role is uncertain. The CDR3 spans 14 residues. The J segment lost 4 bases and the V segment lost 6 bases, leaving 8 bases of the junction unmatched. The CDR3 nucleotides read TGCGCCAGCAGACTGGACAGGGTGGGATACGAGCAGTACTTC. Its protein product is CASRLDRVGYEQYF.

V is TRBV30 and J is TRBJ1-5; tentative D call: TRBD1 (5 bases). Germline assignment: CDR1 GTSNPN and CDR2 SVGIG (reference sequence). CDR3 length: 14 residues. The V gene lost 1 base and the J gene lost 4 bases, with 11 bases spanning the gap. Here the CDR3 DNA reads TGTGCCTGGAGTGGCACAAACAGGAATCAGCCCCAGCATTTT. It codes for CAWSGTNRNQPQHF.

The genes are TRBV11-1 and TRBJ2-5, with D possibly being TRBD1 (5 bases). With 1 base removed from V and 5 bases from J, the gap between germline ends came to 14 bases. The CDR3 loop spans 15 amino acids. Germline V gene lookup returns CDR1 SGHAT and CDR2 FQDESV (reference sequence). The CDR3 DNA sequence: TGTGCCAGCAGCTTAGGCAGGGCCCCCCGGGAGACCCAGTACTTC. Amino acid sequence: CASSLGRAPRETQYF. The full variable domain, its missing parts supplied by reference TRBV11-1 and TRBJ2-5, is EAEVAQSPRYKITEKSQAVAFWCDPISGHATLYWYRQILGQGPELLVQFQDESVVDDSQLPKDRFSAERLKGVDSTLKIQPAELGDSAMYLCASSLGRAPRETQYFGPGTRLLVL.

This chain links TRBV6-2 or TRBV6-3 with TRBJ1-2, with D unclear. Germline values: CDR1 MNHEY, CDR2 SVGEGT. Trimming shortened V by 2 bases and J by 7 bases, and 11 bases separated the two germline ends. This CDR3 contains 13 residues. CDR3 nucleotides: TGTGCCAGCAGTTACAGCTTTAGGTTTGGCTACACCTTC. Amino acid sequence: CASSYSFRFGYTF.

This clonotype occurred once. This chain connects TRBV5-1 to TRBJ2-3, with D tentatively TRBD2 (5 bases). Trimming removed 0 bases from V and 2 bases from J, with 10 bases in between. The CDR3 runs 15 residues. The germline gives CDR1 SGHRS, CDR2 YFSETQ. The DNA for the CDR3 is TGCGCCAGCAGCTTGGGCCAGCGGCACACAGATACGCAGTATTTT. It codes for CASSLGQRHTDTQYF. The variable domain in full, with the rest retrieved from reference TRBV5-1 and TRBJ2-3, is KAGVTQTPRYLIKTRGQQVTLSCSPISGHRSVSWYQQTPGQGLQFLFEYFSETQRNKGNFPGRFSGRQFSNSRSEMNVSTLELGDSALYLCASSLGQRHTDTQYFGPGTRLTVL.

This chain uses TRBV5-6 with TRBJ2-1, with TRBD2 matching 9 bases. Germline V gene sequence: CDR1 SGHDT, CDR2 YYEEEE. With 2 bases clipped from V and 15 bases from J, the junction kept 18 bases outside the gene matches. This CDR3 is built from 16 residues. The CDR3 spells CASSFDTHGASGTVFF. CDR3 nucleotide sequence: TGTGCCAGCAGCTTTGACACTCACGGGGCTAGCGGGACAGTGTTCTTC.

This sequence joins TRBV12-3 or TRBV12-4 and TRBJ2-1; D ambiguous. Trimming left V 4 bases short and J 8 bases short, with 12 bases between. This CDR3 comprises 13 residues. The CDR3 bases are TGTGCCAGCAGTTCCCCGTTCAACGATGAGCAGTTCTTC. Its protein product is CASSSPFNDEQFF.

This CDR3 is CATSDGPFNQPQHF. The CDR3 coding sequence is TGTGCCACCAGTGATGGACCCTTTAATCAGCCCCAGCATTTT. The V and J genes are TRBV24-1 and TRBJ1-5; D call uncertain. Germline V gene data show CDR1 as KGHDR and CDR2 as SFDVKD. The CDR3 covers 14 residues. Trimming took off 3 bases at V and 4 bases at J, with 9 bases between the two ends.

This clonotype was counted between two and nine times. The chain is built from TRBV3-1 and TRBJ2-7, with D perhaps matching TRBD1 (5 bases). The germline V gene has CDR1 LGHDT and CDR2 YNNKEL (reference sequence). Trimming left V 0 bases short and J 7 bases short, with 16 bases between. The CDR3 is 15 amino acids. CDR3 sequence (DNA): TGTGCCAGCAGCCAAGATACGCAGGGAATATGGGAGCAGTACTTC. Translating gives CASSQDTQGIWEQYF.

The J gene is TRBJ2-1, the V gene TRBV6-1; D possibly corresponds to TRBD2 (6 bases). Germline-derived CDR1 and CDR2 are MNHNS and SASEGT. Trimming removed 4 bases from V and 4 bases from J, with 17 bases in between. The CDR3 contains 16 residues. CDR3 amino acids: CASSGFGGSTYNEQFF. The CDR3 DNA sequence: TGTGCCAGCAGTGGTTTTGGGGGGAGTACTTACAATGAGCAGTTCTTC.

The chain has TRBV25-1 and TRBJ2-7; D call uncertain. Trimming took 6 bases from V and 2 from J, leaving 14 bases between them. Germline assignment: CDR1 MGHDK and CDR2 SYGVNS. This CDR3 comprises 14 residues. The CDR3 nucleotides read TGTGCCAGCAGCCACCCATTAAGGGCCTACGAGCAGTACTTC. This encodes CASSHPLRAYEQYF.

The rearrangement uses TRBV12-3 or TRBV12-4 and TRBJ1-2, with 10 bases that match TRBD1. V was clipped by 5 bases and J by 7 bases; unmatched bases: 10. This CDR3 comprises 15 residues. The CDR3 region is CASSPIRQGAGGYTF. CDR3 in DNA: TGTGCCAGCAGTCCCATTCGACAGGGGGCAGGTGGCTACACCTTC.